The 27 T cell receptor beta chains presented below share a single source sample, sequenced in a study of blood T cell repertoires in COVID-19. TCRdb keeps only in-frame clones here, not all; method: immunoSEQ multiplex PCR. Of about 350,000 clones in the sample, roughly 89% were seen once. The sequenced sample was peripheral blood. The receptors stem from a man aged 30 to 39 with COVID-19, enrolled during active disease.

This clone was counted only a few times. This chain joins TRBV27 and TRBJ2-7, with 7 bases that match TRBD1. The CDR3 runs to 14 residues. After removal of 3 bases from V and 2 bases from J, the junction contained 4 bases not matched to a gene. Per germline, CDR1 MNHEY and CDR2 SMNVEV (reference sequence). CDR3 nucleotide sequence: TGTGCCAGCAGTTTGCGACAGGGCGCCTACGAGCAGTACTTC. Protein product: CASSLRQGAYEQYF.

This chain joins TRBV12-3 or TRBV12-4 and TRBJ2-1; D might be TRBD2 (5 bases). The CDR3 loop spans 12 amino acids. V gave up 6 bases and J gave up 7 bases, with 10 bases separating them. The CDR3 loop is CASSVTRNEQFF. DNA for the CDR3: TGTGCCAGCAGCGTCACTAGAAATGAGCAGTTCTTC.

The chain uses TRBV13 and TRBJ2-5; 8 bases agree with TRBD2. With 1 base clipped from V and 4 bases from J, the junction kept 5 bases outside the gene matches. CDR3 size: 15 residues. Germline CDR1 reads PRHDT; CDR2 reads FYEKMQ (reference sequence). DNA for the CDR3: TGTGCCAGCAGCTTAGTTAGGACTAGCAGAGAGACCCAGTACTTC. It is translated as CASSLVRTSRETQYF.

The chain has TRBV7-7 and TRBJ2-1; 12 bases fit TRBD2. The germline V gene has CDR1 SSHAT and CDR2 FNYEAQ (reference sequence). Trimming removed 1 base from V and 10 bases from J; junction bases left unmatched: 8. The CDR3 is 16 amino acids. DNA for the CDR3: TGTGCCAGCAGCTTAGAGGCTAGCGGGGGGGTAGGGGAGCAGTTCTTC. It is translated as CASSLEASGGVGEQFF.

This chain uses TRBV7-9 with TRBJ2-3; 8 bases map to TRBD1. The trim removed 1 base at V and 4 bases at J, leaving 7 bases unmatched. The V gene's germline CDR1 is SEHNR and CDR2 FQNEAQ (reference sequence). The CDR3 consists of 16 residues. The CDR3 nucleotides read TGTGCCAGCAGCTTAGGGAGGACAGGGATAGCAGATACGCAGTATTTT. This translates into CASSLGRTGIADTQYF.

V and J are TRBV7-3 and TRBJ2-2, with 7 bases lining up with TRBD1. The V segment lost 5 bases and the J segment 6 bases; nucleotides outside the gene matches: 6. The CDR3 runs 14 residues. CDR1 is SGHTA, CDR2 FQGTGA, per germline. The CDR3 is CASSPYRGPGELFF. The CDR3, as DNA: TGTGCCAGCAGCCCGTACAGGGGTCCCGGGGAGCTGTTTTTT.

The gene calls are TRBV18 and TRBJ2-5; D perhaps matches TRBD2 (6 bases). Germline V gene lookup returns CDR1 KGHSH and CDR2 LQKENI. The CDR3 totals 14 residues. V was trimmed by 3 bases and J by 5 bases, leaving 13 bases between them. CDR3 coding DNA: TGTGCCAGCTCACCGGGCGGGACCAAGGAGACCCAGTACTTC. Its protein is CASSPGGTKETQYF.

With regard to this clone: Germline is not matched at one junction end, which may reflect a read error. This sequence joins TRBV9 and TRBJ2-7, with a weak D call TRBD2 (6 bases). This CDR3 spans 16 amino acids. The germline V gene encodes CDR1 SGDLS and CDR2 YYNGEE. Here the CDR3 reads CASSYAEGGLSDEQYF. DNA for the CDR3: TGTGCCAGCAGTTACGCGGAGGGCGGGCTCTCCGACGAGCAGTACTTC.

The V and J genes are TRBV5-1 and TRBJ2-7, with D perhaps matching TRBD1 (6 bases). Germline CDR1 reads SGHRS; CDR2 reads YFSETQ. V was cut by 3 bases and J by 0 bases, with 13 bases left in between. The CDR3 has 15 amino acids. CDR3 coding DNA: TGCGCCAGCAGCTATGACAGGTTTCTCTCCTACGAGCAGTACTTC. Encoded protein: CASSYDRFLSYEQYF.

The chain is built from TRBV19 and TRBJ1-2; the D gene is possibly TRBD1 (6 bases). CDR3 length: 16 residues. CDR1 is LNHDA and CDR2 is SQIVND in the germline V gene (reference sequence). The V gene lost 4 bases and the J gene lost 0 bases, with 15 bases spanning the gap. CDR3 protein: CASSTKTGPANYGYTF. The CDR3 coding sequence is TGTGCCAGTAGTACGAAAACAGGGCCTGCTAACTATGGCTACACCTTC.

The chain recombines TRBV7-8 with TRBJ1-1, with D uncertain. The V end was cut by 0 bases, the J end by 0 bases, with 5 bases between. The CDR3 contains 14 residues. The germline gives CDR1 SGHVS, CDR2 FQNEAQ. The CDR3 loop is CASSLAYLNTEAFF. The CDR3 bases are TGTGCCAGCAGCTTAGCTTATCTGAACACTGAAGCTTTCTTT.

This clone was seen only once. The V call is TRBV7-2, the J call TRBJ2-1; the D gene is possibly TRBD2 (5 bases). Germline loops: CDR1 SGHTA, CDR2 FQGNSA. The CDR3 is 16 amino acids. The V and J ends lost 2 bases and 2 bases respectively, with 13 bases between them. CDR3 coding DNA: TGTGCCAGCAGCTTATTTACTAGTAGAGCCTACAATGAGCAGTTCTTC. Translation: CASSLFTSRAYNEQFF.

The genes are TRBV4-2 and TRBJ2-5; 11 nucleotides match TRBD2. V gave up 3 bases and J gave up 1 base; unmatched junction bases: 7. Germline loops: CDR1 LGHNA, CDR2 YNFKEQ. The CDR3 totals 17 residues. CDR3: CASSQGGGTSGQETQYF. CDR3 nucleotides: TGTGCCAGCAGCCAGGGGGGCGGGACTAGCGGCCAAGAGACCCAGTACTTC.

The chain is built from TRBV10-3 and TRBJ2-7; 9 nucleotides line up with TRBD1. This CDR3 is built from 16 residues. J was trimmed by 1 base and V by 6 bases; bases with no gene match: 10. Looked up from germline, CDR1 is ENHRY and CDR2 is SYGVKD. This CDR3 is CAISTKPGQGSYEQYF. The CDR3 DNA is TGTGCCATCAGCACCAAACCGGGACAGGGTTCCTACGAGCAGTACTTC.

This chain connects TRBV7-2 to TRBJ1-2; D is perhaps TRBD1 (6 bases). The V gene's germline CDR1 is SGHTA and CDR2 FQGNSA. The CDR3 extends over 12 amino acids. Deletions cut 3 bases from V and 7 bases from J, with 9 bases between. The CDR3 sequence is CASSFQGFGYTF. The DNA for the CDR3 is TGTGCCAGCAGCTTCCAGGGGTTTGGCTACACCTTC.

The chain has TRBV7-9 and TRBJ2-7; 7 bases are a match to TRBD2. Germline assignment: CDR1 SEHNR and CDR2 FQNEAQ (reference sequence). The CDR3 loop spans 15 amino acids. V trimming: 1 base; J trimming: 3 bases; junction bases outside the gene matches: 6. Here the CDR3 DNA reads TGTGCCAGCAGCTTAGAGGGCGGGAGCGGCTACGAGCAGTACTTC. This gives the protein CASSLEGGSGYEQYF. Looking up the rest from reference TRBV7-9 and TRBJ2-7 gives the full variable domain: DTGVSQNPRHKITKRGQNVTFRCDPISEHNRLYWYRQTLGQGPEFLTYFQNEAQLEKSRLLSDRFSAERPKGSFSTLEIQRTEQGDSAMYLCASSLEGGSGYEQYFGPGTRLTVT.

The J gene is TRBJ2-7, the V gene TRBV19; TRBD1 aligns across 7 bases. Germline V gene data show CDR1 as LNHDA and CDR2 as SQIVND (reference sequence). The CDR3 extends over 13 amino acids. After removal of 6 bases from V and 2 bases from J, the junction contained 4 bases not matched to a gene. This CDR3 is CASRSGQTYEQYF. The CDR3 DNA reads TGTGCCAGTAGATCGGGACAGACCTACGAGCAGTACTTC.

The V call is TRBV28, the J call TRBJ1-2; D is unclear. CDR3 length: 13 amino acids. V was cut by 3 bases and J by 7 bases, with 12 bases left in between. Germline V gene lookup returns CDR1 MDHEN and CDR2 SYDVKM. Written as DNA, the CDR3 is TGTGCCAGCAGTTTGGTGCGACATTCTGGCTACACCTTC. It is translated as CASSLVRHSGYTF.

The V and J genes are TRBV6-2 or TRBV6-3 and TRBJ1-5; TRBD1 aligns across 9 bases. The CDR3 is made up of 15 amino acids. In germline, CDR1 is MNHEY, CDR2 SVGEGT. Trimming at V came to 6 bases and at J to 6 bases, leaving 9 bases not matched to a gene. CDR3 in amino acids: CASSPRGQGSQPQHF. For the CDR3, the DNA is TGTGCCAGCAGCCCCAGAGGACAGGGGAGTCAGCCCCAGCATTTT.

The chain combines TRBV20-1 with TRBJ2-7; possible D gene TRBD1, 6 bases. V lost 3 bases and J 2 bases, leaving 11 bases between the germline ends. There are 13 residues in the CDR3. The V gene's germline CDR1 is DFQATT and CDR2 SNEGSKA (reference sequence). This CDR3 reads CSASDRKAYEQYF. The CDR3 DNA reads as TGCAGTGCTAGTGACAGGAAGGCCTACGAGCAGTACTTC.

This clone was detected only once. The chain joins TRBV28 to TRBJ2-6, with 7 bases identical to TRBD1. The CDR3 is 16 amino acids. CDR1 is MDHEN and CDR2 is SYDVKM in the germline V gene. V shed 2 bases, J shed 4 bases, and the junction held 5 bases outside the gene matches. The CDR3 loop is CASSLEGALGANVLTF. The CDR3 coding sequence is TGTGCCAGCAGTTTAGAGGGGGCGCTCGGGGCCAACGTCCTGACTTTC.

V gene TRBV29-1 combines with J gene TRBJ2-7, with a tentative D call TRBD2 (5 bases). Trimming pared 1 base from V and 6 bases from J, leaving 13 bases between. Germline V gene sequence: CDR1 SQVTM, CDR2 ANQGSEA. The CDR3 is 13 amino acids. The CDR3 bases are TGCAGCGTTGAAGGGACTGCGAGGGTCGAGCAGTACTTC. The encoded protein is CSVEGTARVEQYF.

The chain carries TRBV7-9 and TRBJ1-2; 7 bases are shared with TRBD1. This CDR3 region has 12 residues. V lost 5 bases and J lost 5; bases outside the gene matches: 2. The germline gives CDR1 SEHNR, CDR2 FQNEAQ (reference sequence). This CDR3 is CASSATGYGYTF. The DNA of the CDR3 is TGTGCCAGCAGCGCGACAGGGTATGGCTACACCTTC.

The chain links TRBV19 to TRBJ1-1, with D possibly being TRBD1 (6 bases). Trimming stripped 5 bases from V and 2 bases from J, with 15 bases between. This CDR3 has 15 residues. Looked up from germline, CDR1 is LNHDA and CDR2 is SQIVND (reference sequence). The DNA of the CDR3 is TGTGCCAGTAGTTTACCGACAGGTATCAACACTGAAGCTTTCTTT. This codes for CASSLPTGINTEAFF.

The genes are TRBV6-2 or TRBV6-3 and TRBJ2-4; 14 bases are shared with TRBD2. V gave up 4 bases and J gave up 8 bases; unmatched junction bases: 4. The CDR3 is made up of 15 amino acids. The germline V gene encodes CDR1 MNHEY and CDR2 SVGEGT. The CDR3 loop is CASSWQGLAGDIQYF. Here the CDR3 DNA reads TGTGCCAGCAGTTGGCAGGGACTAGCGGGGGACATTCAGTACTTC.

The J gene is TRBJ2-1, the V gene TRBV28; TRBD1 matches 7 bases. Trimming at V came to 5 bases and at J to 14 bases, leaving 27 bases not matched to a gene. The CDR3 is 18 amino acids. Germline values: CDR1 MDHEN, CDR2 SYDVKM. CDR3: CASSPPTTGSDPNPSKFF. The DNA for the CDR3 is TGTGCCAGCAGTCCACCAACGACAGGGTCAGATCCTAACCCTTCTAAGTTCTTC.

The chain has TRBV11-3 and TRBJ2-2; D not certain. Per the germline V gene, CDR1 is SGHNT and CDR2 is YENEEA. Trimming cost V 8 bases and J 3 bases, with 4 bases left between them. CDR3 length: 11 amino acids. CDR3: CASSDTGELFF. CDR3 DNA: TGTGCCAGCTCTGACACCGGGGAGCTGTTTTTT. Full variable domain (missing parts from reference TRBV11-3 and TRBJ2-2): EAGVVQSPRYKIIEKKQPVAFWCNPISGHNTLYWYLQNLGQGPELLIRYENEEAVDDSQLPKDRFSAERLKGVDSTLKIQPAELGDSAVYLCASSDTGELFFGEGSRLTVL.